Presented here are 20 T cell receptor beta chains from one specimen sequenced in a study of cytomegalovirus exposure and HLA in healthy donors. With 60 Vbeta and 13 Jbeta primers, the PCR was carried out. Assay used: immunoSEQ multiplex PCR; TCRdb lists only in-frame clones, some missing. The sample holds around 150,000 clones, about two thirds seen once. Sequenced sample: PBMCs. These receptor sequences come from a man aged 25-45 years in good health and CMV-seropositive.

This sequence joins TRBV19 and TRBJ1-5, with unresolved D. The CDR3 spans 13 residues. Trimming pared 9 bases from V and 2 bases from J, leaving 11 bases between. Germline CDR1 LNHDA, CDR2 SQIVND (reference sequence). The CDR3 spells CASQWQGNQPQHF. The CDR3 nucleotides are TGTGCCAGCCAGTGGCAGGGCAATCAGCCCCAGCATTTT.

Written as DNA, the CDR3 is TGTGCCAGCAGCACTAGTCCGATTTCCTACAATGAGCAGTTCTTC. It codes for CASSTSPISYNEQFF. The V call is TRBV7-6, the J call TRBJ2-1, with D perhaps TRBD2 (5 bases). V gave up 5 bases and J gave up 1 base, with 12 bases separating them. This CDR3 contains 15 residues. Germline values: CDR1 SGHVS, CDR2 FNYEAQ.

The rearrangement joins TRBV4-1 to TRBJ1-2; 10 bases are shared with TRBD1. Germline V gene data show CDR1 as MGHRA and CDR2 as YSYEKL. This CDR3 region has 15 residues. The V gene end was trimmed by 3 bases and the J gene end by 8 bases; junction bases not matched to a gene: 9. The CDR3 reads CASSHNTGTGEGYTF. CDR3 DNA: TGCGCCAGCAGCCACAATACCGGGACAGGGGAAGGCTACACCTTC.

This clone was recorded a few times. The chain links TRBV6-5 to TRBJ2-3; 11 bases agree with TRBD2. J lost 3 bases, V lost 1 base, and 3 bases had no gene match. Germline V gene lookup returns CDR1 MNHEY and CDR2 SVGAGI. The CDR3 is 16 residues long. The CDR3 nucleotides read TGTGCCAGCAGTTACTATACTAGCGGGAGAACAGATACGCAGTATTTT. Its protein is CASSYYTSGRTDTQYF.

J is TRBJ2-7 and V is TRBV2; 9 bases are shared with TRBD1. Germline V gives CDR1 SNHLY, CDR2 FYNNEI. The V and J ends lost 7 bases and 0 bases, in that order; junction bases with no gene match: 1. CDR3 size: 13 residues. CDR3 in amino acids: CASNRGLSYEQYF. The CDR3 DNA is TGTGCCAGCAACAGGGGGCTCTCCTACGAGCAGTACTTC.

This clone is a singleton in its sample. V usage is TRBV11-3 and J usage is TRBJ2-7, with D possibly matching TRBD1 (6 bases). This CDR3 has 13 amino acids. CDR1 and CDR2 from the germline V gene are SGHNT and YENEEA. V was shortened by 10 bases and J by 0 bases, with 13 bases between the two germline ends. In DNA, the CDR3 is TGTGCCATCGCCGACAGGAACTCCTACGAGCAGTACTTC. It translates to CAIADRNSYEQYF. The entire variable domain, with the rest obtained from reference TRBV11-3 and TRBJ2-7, is as follows: EAGVVQSPRYKIIEKKQPVAFWCNPISGHNTLYWYLQNLGQGPELLIRYENEEAVDDSQLPKDRFSAERLKGVDSTLKIQPAELGDSAVYLCAIADRNSYEQYFGPGTRLTVT.

The count of this clone is one. CDR3 coding DNA: TGTGCCAGCAGCTTAGCGCCGACTAGCGGCAATGAGCAGTTCTTC. Translation: CASSLAPTSGNEQFF. The rearrangement joins TRBV11-2 to TRBJ2-1, with TRBD2 matching 9 bases. Germline V gives CDR1 SGHAT, CDR2 FQNNGV. The CDR3 has 15 amino acids. V shed 1 base, J shed 6 bases, and the junction held 4 bases outside the gene matches. Full variable domain (rest looked up from reference TRBV11-2 and TRBJ2-1): EAGVAQSPRYKIIEKRQSVAFWCNPISGHATLYWYQQILGQGPKLLIQFQNNGVVDDSQLPKDRFSAERLKGVDSTLKIQPAKLEDSAVYLCASSLAPTSGNEQFFGPGTRLTVL.

The chain has TRBV5-4 and TRBJ2-5; perhaps TRBD2 as D (5 bases). The germline V gene encodes CDR1 SGHNT and CDR2 YYREEE (reference sequence). V was trimmed by 0 bases and J by 2 bases, leaving 17 bases between them. The CDR3 sequence is 17 residues long. The CDR3 sequence is CASSLGSRTVGQETQYF. CDR3 nucleotides: TGTGCCAGCAGCTTGGGGTCCAGGACTGTGGGGCAAGAGACCCAGTACTTC.

V usage is TRBV6-5 and J usage is TRBJ1-1; D not resolved. The length of the CDR3 is 15 residues. V was shortened by 4 bases and J by 11 bases, with 23 bases between the two germline ends. Germline V CDR1 and CDR2: MNHEY, SVGAGI. The CDR3 DNA reads TGTGCCAGCAGTTCAGTGCCTAGACTCCCTGTGAAGGCTTTCTTT. Residues: CASSSVPRLPVKAFF.

The V call is TRBV6-1, the J call TRBJ2-2, with D maybe TRBD1 (5 bases). This CDR3 spans 14 amino acids. V was cut by 6 bases and J by 7 bases, with 15 bases left in between. Germline V gene data show CDR1 as MNHNS and CDR2 as SASEGT. Written as DNA, the CDR3 is TGTGCCAGCAGGCAACAGGCCCTTGGCGGGGAGCTGTTTTTT. This sequence encodes CASRQQALGGELFF.

V is TRBV30 and J is TRBJ1-5, with a possible D match to TRBD1 (5 bases). V lost 5 bases and J lost 3, with 17 bases in between. The length of the CDR3 is 15 residues. The germline gives CDR1 GTSNPN, CDR2 SVGIG (reference sequence). Here the CDR3 DNA reads TGTGCCTGGGCCGCCGATGGGGGGTACAATCAGCCCCAGCATTTT. It specifies CAWAADGGYNQPQHF.

Only a few counts were recorded for this clone. V gene TRBV19 combines with J gene TRBJ2-5; D not resolved. CDR3 size: 14 residues. V was pared by 2 bases and J by 5 bases, with 12 bases between. Germline V gene lookup returns CDR1 LNHDA and CDR2 SQIVND (reference sequence). CDR3 residues: CASSIPDTLETQYF. The CDR3 nucleotides are TGTGCCAGTAGTATACCCGATACTCTGGAGACCCAGTACTTC.

The CDR3: CASSYQGSGRASYEQYF. The CDR3 DNA reads TGTGCCAGCAGCTATCAGGGATCAGGGAGGGCGAGCTACGAGCAGTACTTC. The rearrangement joins TRBV5-6 to TRBJ2-7, with TRBD2 matching over 7 bases. Germline trimming cut 3 bases from V and 3 bases from J; bases unmatched to any gene: 15. The CDR3 has 17 residues. The V gene's germline CDR1 is SGHDT and CDR2 YYEEEE.

The chain uses TRBV19 and TRBJ2-3; perhaps TRBD2 as D (6 bases). CDR1 is LNHDA and CDR2 is SQIVND in the germline V gene (reference sequence). This CDR3 is 14 amino acids long. Trimming stripped 5 bases from V and 2 bases from J, with 11 bases between. CDR3 loop: CASSVSGPTDTQYF. The CDR3 region has the DNA TGTGCCAGTAGTGTGAGCGGGCCCACAGATACGCAGTATTTT. The full variable domain, rest sourced from reference TRBV19 and TRBJ2-3, is DGGITQSPKYLFRKEGQNVTLSCEQNLNHDAMYWYRQDPGQGLRLIYYSQIVNDFQKGDIAEGYSVSREKKESFPLTVTSAQKNPTAFYLCASSVSGPTDTQYFGPGTRLTVL.

The chain joins TRBV5-1 to TRBJ2-3; 10 positions match TRBD1. V dropped 4 bases and J dropped 1; count of bases not matched to a gene: 9. Germline V gene data show CDR1 as SGHRS and CDR2 as YFSETQ. The CDR3 covers 17 residues. CDR3 sequence: CASSKGTGVIGTDTQYF. The CDR3 region has the DNA TGCGCCAGCAGCAAGGGGACAGGGGTGATAGGCACAGATACGCAGTATTTT.

J is TRBJ2-7 and V is TRBV11-2; TRBD2 matches 10 bases. Germline CDR1 reads SGHAT; CDR2 reads FQNNGV. The CDR3 is 14 amino acids. V dropped 5 bases and J dropped 4; count of bases not matched to a gene: 5. The CDR3 spells CASSNGLAVYEQYF. The CDR3 region has the DNA TGTGCCAGCAGCAACGGACTAGCGGTTTACGAGCAGTACTTC.

This chain links TRBV7-2 with TRBJ2-2; 15 nucleotides line up with TRBD2. Germline V gene sequence: CDR1 SGHTA, CDR2 FQGNSA. The CDR3 is 15 amino acids. V lost 7 bases and J lost 5; bases outside the gene matches: 2. The CDR3: CASTGLAGGTGELFF. CDR3 sequence (DNA): TGTGCCAGCACGGGACTAGCGGGAGGTACCGGGGAGCTGTTTTTT.

This clone has only one observation. This chain joins TRBV19 and TRBJ2-1, with 10 bases aligning to TRBD2. Germline loops: CDR1 LNHDA, CDR2 SQIVND (reference sequence). The trim removed 7 bases at V and 6 bases at J, leaving 12 bases unmatched. The CDR3 length is 16 residues. CDR3 DNA sequence: TGTGCCAGTAACCCTAGCGGGAGCTTTGTTCCCAATGAGCAGTTCTTC. Translation: CASNPSGSFVPNEQFF.

The chain links TRBV11-1 to TRBJ2-1; 11 nucleotides match TRBD2. J was trimmed by 10 bases and V by 5 bases; bases with no gene match: 7. The length of the CDR3 is 14 residues. CDR1 is SGHAT and CDR2 is FQDESV in the germline V gene (reference sequence). CDR3 nucleotide sequence: TGTGCCAGCAGCCAGGGGACTAGCGGACAGGAGCAGTTCTTC. It encodes CASSQGTSGQEQFF.

The rearrangement links TRBV19 to TRBJ2-1; TRBD2 matches 11 bases. The CDR3 is 18 residues long. Trimming at V came to 4 bases and at J to 6 bases, leaving 14 bases not matched to a gene. Per the germline V gene, CDR1 is LNHDA and CDR2 is SQIVND (reference sequence). The CDR3: CASSTFSGLAVGPNEQFF. CDR3 sequence (DNA): TGTGCCAGTAGTACTTTCTCGGGACTAGCGGTAGGTCCCAATGAGCAGTTCTTC.